This T cell receptor (beta chain) derives from a study of blood T cells in healthy people across ages. The table lists this clonotype with many counts. Its matching antigen is unknown. Study-wide results and caveats: A roughly linear fall in TCR beta diversity per million T cells was seen with increasing age.

For the second PCR, which ran for roughly 7 to 11 cycles, a sample-barcoded 5' primer and a J-beta primer mix were used. TCRdb itself ran the 5' RACE reads through MiXCR, one entry per CDR3 protein. The data show 1.5 million to 2 million distinct CDR3 sequences, roughly 28% seen once. CDR1 and CDR2 from the germline V gene are SQVTM and ANQGSEA. The CDR3 sequence is 16 residues long. V was shortened by 0 bases and J by 7 bases, with 22 bases between the two germline ends. Material: blood. The chain couples TRBV29-1 to TRBJ2-7, with D perhaps matching TRBD2 (6 bases). This clonotype was sampled from a woman aged 25 to 39 in good health. The CDR3 reads CSVEDWSGRQGREQYF. Here the CDR3 DNA reads TGCAGCGTTGAAGATTGGAGCGGGCGCCAAGGGCGGGAGCAGTACTTC.